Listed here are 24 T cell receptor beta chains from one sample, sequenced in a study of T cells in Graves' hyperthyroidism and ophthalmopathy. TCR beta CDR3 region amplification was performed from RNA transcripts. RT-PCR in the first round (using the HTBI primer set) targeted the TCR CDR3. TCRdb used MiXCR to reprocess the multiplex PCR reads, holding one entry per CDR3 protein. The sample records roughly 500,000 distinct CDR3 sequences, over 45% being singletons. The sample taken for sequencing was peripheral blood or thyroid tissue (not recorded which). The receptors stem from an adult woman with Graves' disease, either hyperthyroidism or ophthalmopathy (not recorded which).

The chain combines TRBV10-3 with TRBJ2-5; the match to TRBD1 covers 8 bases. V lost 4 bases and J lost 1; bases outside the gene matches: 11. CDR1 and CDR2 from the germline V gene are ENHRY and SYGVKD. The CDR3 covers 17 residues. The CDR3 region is CAISALTGQGPQETQYF. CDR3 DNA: TGTGCCATCAGTGCACTAACCGGACAGGGTCCCCAAGAGACCCAGTACTTC.

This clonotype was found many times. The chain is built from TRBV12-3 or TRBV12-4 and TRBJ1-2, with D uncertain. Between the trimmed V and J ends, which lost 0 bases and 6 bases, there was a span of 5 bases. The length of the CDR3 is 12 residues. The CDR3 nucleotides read TGTGCCAGCAGTTTAGCGAGTCATGGCTACACCTTC. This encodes CASSLASHGYTF.

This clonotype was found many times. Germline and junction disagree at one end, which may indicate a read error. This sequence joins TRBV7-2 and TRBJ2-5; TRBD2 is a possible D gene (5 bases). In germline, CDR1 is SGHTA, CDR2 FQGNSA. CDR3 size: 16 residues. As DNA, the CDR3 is TGTGTCAGCAGCCATGACGGATCGGGGTACCAAGAGACCCAGTACTTC. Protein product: CVSSHDGSGYQETQYF.

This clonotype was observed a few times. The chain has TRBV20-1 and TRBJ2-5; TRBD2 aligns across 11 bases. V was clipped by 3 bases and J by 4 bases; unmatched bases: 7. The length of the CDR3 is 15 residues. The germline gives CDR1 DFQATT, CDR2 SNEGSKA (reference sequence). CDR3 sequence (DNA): TGCAGTGCTAGTACTAGCGGGGGATGGCTAGAGACCCAGTACTTC. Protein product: CSASTSGGWLETQYF.

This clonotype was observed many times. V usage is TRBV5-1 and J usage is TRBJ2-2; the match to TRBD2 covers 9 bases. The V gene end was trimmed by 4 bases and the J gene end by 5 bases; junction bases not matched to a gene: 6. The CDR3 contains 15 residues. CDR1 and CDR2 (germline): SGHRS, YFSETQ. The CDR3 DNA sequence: TGCGCCAGCAGCCGCCGTGCGGGGGGGACCGGGGAGCTGTTTTTT. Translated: CASSRRAGGTGELFF.

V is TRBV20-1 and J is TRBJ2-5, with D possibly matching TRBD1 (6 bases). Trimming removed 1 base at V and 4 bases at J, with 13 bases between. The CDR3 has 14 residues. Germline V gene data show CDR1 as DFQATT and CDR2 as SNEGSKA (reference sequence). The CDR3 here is CSARAITGRETQYF. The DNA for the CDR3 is TGCAGTGCTAGAGCCATTACAGGGCGAGAGACCCAGTACTTC.

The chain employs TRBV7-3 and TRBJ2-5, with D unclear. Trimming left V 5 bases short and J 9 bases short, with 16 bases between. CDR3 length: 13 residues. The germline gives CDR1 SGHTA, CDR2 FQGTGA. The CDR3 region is CASSLSAEQPQYF. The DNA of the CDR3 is TGTGCCAGCAGCCTATCGGCCGAACAGCCCCAGTACTTC.

In DNA form, the CDR3 reads TGTGCCAGCAGTTACTTCTCTTGGACAGGGTTATATGGCTACACCTTC. Amino acids: CASSYFSWTGLYGYTF. The V call is TRBV6-5, the J call TRBJ1-2; TRBD1 matches 8 bases. The CDR3 has 16 residues. J lost 5 bases, V lost 1 base, and 9 bases had no gene match. The germline gives CDR1 MNHEY, CDR2 SVGAGI.

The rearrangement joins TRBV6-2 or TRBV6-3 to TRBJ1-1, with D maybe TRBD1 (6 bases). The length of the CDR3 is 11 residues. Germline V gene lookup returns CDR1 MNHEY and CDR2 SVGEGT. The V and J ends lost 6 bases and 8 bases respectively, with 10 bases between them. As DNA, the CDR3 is TGTGCCAGCAGGCAGGGGCTGGAAGCTTTCTTT. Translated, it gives CASRQGLEAFF.

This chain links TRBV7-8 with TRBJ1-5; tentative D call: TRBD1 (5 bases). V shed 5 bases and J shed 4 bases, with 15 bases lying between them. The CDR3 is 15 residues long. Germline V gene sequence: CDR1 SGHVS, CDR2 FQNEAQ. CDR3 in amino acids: CASSGTETVNQPQHF. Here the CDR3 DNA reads TGTGCCAGCAGCGGAACGGAGACAGTTAATCAGCCCCAGCATTTT. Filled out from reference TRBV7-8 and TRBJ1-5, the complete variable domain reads GAGVSQSPRYKVAKRGQDVALRCDPISGHVSLFWYQQALGQGPEFLTYFQNEAQLDKSGLPSDRFFAERPEGSVSTLKIQRTQQEDSAVYLCASSGTETVNQPQHFGDGTRLSIL.

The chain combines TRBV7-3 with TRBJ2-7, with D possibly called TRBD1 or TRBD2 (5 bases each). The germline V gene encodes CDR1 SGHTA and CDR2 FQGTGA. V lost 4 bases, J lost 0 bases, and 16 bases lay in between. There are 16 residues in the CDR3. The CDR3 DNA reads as TGTGCCAGCAGCTACCCCGGGACGTTTAGCTCCTACGAGCAGTACTTC. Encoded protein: CASSYPGTFSSYEQYF.

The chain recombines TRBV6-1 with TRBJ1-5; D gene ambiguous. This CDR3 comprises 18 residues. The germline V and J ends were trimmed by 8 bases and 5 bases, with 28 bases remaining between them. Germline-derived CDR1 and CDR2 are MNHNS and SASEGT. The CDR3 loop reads CASPESRPEKNSYQPQHF. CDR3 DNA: TGTGCCAGCCCAGAATCCAGACCCGAAAAGAATTCATATCAGCCCCAGCATTTT.

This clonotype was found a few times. The CDR3 sequence: CASSLGLAMEQYF. CDR3 coding DNA: TGTGCCAGCAGCTTGGGATTGGCTATGGAGCAGTACTTC. The chain is built from TRBV5-6 and TRBJ2-7, with D uncertain. Looked up from germline, CDR1 is SGHDT and CDR2 is YYEEEE. The germline V and J ends were trimmed by 0 bases and 7 bases, with 11 bases remaining between them. The CDR3 has 13 residues.

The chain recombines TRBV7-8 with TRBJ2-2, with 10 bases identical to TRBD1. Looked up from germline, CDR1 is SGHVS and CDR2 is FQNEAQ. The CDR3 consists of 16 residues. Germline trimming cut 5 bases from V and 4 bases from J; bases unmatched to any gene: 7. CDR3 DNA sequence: TGTGCCAGCAGCATTATCGACAGGGGGCCCACCGGGGAGCTGTTTTTT. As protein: CASSIIDRGPTGELFF.

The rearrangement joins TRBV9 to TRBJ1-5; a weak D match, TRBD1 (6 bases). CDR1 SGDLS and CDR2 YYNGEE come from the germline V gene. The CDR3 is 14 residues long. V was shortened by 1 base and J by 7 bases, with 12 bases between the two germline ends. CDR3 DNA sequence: TGTGCCAGCAGCGTATTGGGGGGCCGGCAGCCCCAGCATTTT. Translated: CASSVLGGRQPQHF.

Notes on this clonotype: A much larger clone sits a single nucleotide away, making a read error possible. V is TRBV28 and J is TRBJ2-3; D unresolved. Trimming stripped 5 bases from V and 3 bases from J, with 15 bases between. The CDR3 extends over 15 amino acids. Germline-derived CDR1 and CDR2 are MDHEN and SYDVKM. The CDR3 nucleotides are TGTGCCAGCAGTGACCTACTGGCGATTACAGATACGCAGTATTTT. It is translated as CASSDLLAITDTQYF.

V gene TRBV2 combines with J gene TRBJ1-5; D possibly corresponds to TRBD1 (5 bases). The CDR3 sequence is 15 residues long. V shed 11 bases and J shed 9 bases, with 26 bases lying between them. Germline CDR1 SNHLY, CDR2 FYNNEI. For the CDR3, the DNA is TGTGCCCTTAGGACTGGTCGTTTCACCGGGGGGCCCCAGCATTTT. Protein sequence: CALRTGRFTGGPQHF.

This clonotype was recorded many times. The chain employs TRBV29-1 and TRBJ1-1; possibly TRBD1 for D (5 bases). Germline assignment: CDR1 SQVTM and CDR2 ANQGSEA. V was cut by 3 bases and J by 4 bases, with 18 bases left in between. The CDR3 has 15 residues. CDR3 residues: CSVEGLPEGSTEAFF. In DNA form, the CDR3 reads TGCAGCGTTGAGGGACTCCCAGAGGGGAGCACTGAAGCTTTCTTT. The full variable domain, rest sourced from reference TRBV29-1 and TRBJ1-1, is SAVISQKPSRDICQRGTSLTIQCQVDSQVTMMFWYRQQPGQSLTLIATANQGSEATYESGFVIDKFPISRPNLTFSTLTVSNMSPEDSSIYLCSVEGLPEGSTEAFFGQGTRLTVV.

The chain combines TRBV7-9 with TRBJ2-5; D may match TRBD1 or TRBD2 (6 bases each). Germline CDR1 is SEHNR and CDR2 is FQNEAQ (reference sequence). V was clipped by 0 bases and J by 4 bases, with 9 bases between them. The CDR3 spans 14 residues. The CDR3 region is CASSLATGAETQYF. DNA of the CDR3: TGTGCCAGCAGCTTAGCGACGGGGGCAGAGACCCAGTACTTC.

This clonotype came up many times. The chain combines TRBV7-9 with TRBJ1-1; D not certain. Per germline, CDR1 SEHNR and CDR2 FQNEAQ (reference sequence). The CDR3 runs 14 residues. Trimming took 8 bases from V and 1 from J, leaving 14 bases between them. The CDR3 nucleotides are TGTGCCAGCTCCCTCCGCCGGGGGAACACTGAAGCTTTCTTT. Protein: CASSLRRGNTEAFF.

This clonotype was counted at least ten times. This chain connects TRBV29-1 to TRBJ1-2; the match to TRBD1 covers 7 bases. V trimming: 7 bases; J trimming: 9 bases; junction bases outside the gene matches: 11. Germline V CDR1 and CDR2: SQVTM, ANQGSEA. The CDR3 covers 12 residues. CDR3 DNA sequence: TGCAGCGCCGAAAGGGGGACAGACAGCTACACCTTC. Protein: CSAERGTDSYTF.

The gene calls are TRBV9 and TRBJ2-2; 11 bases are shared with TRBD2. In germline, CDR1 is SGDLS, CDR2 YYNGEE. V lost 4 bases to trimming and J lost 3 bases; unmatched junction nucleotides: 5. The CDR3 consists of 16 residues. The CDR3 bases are TGTGCCAGCAGCTTTAGCGGGAGGGCCGACACCGGGGAGCTGTTTTTT. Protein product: CASSFSGRADTGELFF. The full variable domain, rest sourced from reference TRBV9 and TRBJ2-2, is DSGVTQTPKHLITATGQRVTLRCSPRSGDLSVYWYQQSLDQGLQFLIQYYNGEERAKGNILERFSAQQFPDLHSELNLSSLELGDSALYFCASSFSGRADTGELFFGEGSRLTVL.

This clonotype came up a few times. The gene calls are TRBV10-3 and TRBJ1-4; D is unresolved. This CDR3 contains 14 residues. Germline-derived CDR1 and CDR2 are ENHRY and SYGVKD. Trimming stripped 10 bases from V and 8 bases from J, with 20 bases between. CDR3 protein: CATHDSGNREKLFF. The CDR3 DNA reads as TGTGCCACCCACGACTCGGGGAATCGGGAAAAACTGTTTTTT.

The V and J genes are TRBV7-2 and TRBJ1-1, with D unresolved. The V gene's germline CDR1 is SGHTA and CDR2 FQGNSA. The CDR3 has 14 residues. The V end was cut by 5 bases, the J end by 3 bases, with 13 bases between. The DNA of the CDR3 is TGTGCCAGCAGCGGTCCGGGTATCGACACTGAAGCTTTCTTT. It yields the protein CASSGPGIDTEAFF.